These T cell receptor beta chains were read from a single sample in a study of T cells in Graves' hyperthyroidism and ophthalmopathy. TCRdb re-called the multiplex PCR reads through MiXCR, storing one row per CDR3 protein. The sample has 250,000 to 300,000 distinct CDR3 sequences, roughly 15% seen once. The material sequenced was blood. The source of these receptors is a middle-aged woman with Graves' hyperthyroidism that later progressed to Graves' ophthalmopathy. Each CDR3 is given with its conserved first and last residue. Each record gives: CDR3 length, J gene, V gene, clone size, D gene, CDR3 DNA, CDR3 protein. D genes are given only for firm matches. Some rows have no size entry. The others give once, few or many, or a class for an expanded clone.

len: 12; j_gene: TRBJ2-1; v_gene: TRBV20-1; abundance: many; d_gene: NA; CDR3nt: TGCAGTGCTAGCGGGATAGGCAATGAGCAGTTCTTC; CDR3aa: CSASGIGNEQFF
len: 15; j_gene: TRBJ2-3; v_gene: TRBV6-1; abundance: few; d_gene: NA; CDR3nt: TGTGCCAGCAGCCAAAGCAGGGGAGCCACAGATACGCAGTATTTT; CDR3aa: CASSQSRGATDTQYF
len: 12; j_gene: TRBJ1-2; v_gene: TRBV5-1; abundance: NA; d_gene: NA; CDR3nt: TGCGCCAGCAGCTTGCAGGAGGATGGCTACACCTTC; CDR3aa: CASSLQEDGYTF
len: 12; j_gene: TRBJ1-1; v_gene: TRBV11-2; abundance: many; d_gene: NA; CDR3nt: TGTGCCAGCAGAGCGGAGGGGAGCAGGGCTTTCTTT; CDR3aa: CASRAEGSRAFF
len: 12; j_gene: TRBJ1-1; v_gene: TRBV28; abundance: NA; d_gene: NA; CDR3nt: TGTGCCAGCAGTGGGGTTTGGAATGAAGCTTTCTTT; CDR3aa: CASSGVWNEAFF
len: 15; j_gene: TRBJ2-1; v_gene: TRBV18; abundance: many; d_gene: TRBD2; CDR3nt: TGTGCCAGCTCACCACCCGGGAGGGCCTACAATGAGCAGTTCTTC; CDR3aa: CASSPPGRAYNEQFF
len: 13; j_gene: TRBJ1-1; v_gene: TRBV19; abundance: NA; d_gene: NA; CDR3nt: TGTGCCAGTAGTATGACACTGAACACTGAAGCTTTCTTT; CDR3aa: CASSMTLNTEAFF
len: 15; j_gene: TRBJ2-1; v_gene: TRBV6-5; abundance: NA; d_gene: NA; CDR3nt: TGTGCCAGCAGTTACTCCCGTCATTCGCGGCCTGAGCAGTTCTTC; CDR3aa: CASSYSRHSRPEQFF
len: 15; j_gene: TRBJ1-2; v_gene: TRBV6-1; abundance: many; d_gene: TRBD1; CDR3nt: TGTGCCAGCACGGGGCTCGCGACAGGGACATATGGCTACACCTTC; CDR3aa: CASTGLATGTYGYTF
len: 16; j_gene: TRBJ2-2; v_gene: TRBV6-1; abundance: many; d_gene: TRBD2; CDR3nt: TGTGCCAGCAGCATACTAGCGGGCATGAACACCGGGGAGCTGTTTTTT; CDR3aa: CASSILAGMNTGELFF
len: 18; j_gene: TRBJ2-7; v_gene: TRBV4-1; abundance: many; d_gene: NA; CDR3nt: TGCGCCAGCAGCCAAGCCCTTCTTAGCGGATCAACTTCCTACGAGCAGTACTTC; CDR3aa: CASSQALLSGSTSYEQYF
len: 17; j_gene: TRBJ2-1; v_gene: TRBV7-9; abundance: NA; d_gene: TRBD2; CDR3nt: TGTGCCAGCAGCCCGATAGCGGGTGGGTTGAGGGACAATGAGCAGTTCTTC; CDR3aa: CASSPIAGGLRDNEQFF
len: 13; j_gene: TRBJ2-7; v_gene: TRBV7-9; abundance: many; d_gene: NA; CDR3nt: TGTGCCAGCAGCTCTCAGGGGATTGACGAGCAGTACTTC; CDR3aa: CASSSQGIDEQYF
len: 17; j_gene: TRBJ2-3; v_gene: TRBV5-1; abundance: many; d_gene: TRBD2; CDR3nt: TGCGCCAGCAGCCAAACGATACTAGCGGGGGGCACAGATACGCAGTATTTT; CDR3aa: CASSQTILAGGTDTQYF
len: 13; j_gene: TRBJ2-7; v_gene: TRBV14; abundance: NA; d_gene: NA; CDR3nt: TGTGCCAGCAGCCATGGGGAGTCCTACGAGCAGTACTTC; CDR3aa: CASSHGESYEQYF
len: 14; j_gene: TRBJ2-2; v_gene: TRBV6-1; abundance: many; d_gene: NA; CDR3nt: TGTGCCAGCATCAGGGTTCGGAGTACCGGGGAGCTGTTTTTT; CDR3aa: CASIRVRSTGELFF
len: 17; j_gene: TRBJ2-1; v_gene: TRBV28; abundance: NA; d_gene: TRBD2; CDR3nt: TGTACCAGCAGTTTCTGGGCTAGCGGTAACTCCTGCAATGAGCAGTTCTTC; CDR3aa: CTSSFWASGNSCNEQFF
len: 13; j_gene: TRBJ1-5; v_gene: TRBV19; abundance: many; d_gene: NA; CDR3nt: TGTGCCAGTAGTATAACAGATGTTCAACCCCAGCATTTT; CDR3aa: CASSITDVQPQHF
len: 14; j_gene: TRBJ2-7; v_gene: TRBV27; abundance: many; d_gene: NA; CDR3nt: TGTGCCAGCAGCCCCCGCCGCAATCCCTACGAGCAGTACTTC; CDR3aa: CASSPRRNPYEQYF
len: 15; j_gene: TRBJ2-3; v_gene: TRBV19; abundance: NA; d_gene: TRBD2; CDR3nt: TGTGCCAGTAGTATTCTAGCGGTACACACAGATACGCAGTATTTT; CDR3aa: CASSILAVHTDTQYF
len: 16; j_gene: TRBJ2-7; v_gene: TRBV4-1; abundance: few; d_gene: TRBD2; CDR3nt: TGCGCCAGCAGCCAGGTGCCGGGAGGACTAACCTACGAGCAGTACTTC; CDR3aa: CASSQVPGGLTYEQYF
len: 14; j_gene: TRBJ2-5; v_gene: TRBV5-1; abundance: many; d_gene: NA; CDR3nt: TGCGCCCTCAAAGCCGGGTATGAGGCAGAGACCCAGTACTTC; CDR3aa: CALKAGYEAETQYF
len: 15; j_gene: TRBJ2-1; v_gene: TRBV7-3; abundance: NA; d_gene: NA; CDR3nt: TGTGCCAGCAGCTTAAATCGAAGGTCCTTCAATGAGCAGTTCTTC; CDR3aa: CASSLNRRSFNEQFF
len: 16; j_gene: TRBJ2-1; v_gene: TRBV4-2; abundance: many; d_gene: TRBD2; CDR3nt: TGTGCCAGCAGCCCGGTCCCGGGACTAGCGGGGAATGAGCAGTTCTTC; CDR3aa: CASSPVPGLAGNEQFF
len: 17; j_gene: TRBJ1-5; v_gene: TRBV28; abundance: few; d_gene: NA; CDR3nt: TGTGCCAGCAGATCGTTCCGGGACGGATTAAGCAATCAGCCCCAGCATTTT; CDR3aa: CASRSFRDGLSNQPQHF
len: 15; j_gene: TRBJ1-5; v_gene: TRBV28; abundance: NA; d_gene: NA; CDR3nt: TGTGCCAGCAGTTTATGGGCAGATAGCAATGAGCCCCAGCATTTT; CDR3aa: CASSLWADSNEPQHF
len: 13; j_gene: TRBJ2-2; v_gene: TRBV20-1; abundance: NA; d_gene: NA; CDR3nt: TGCAGTGCTAGCGGGAGTAACACCGGGGAGCTGCTTTTT; CDR3aa: CSASGSNTGELLF
len: 14; j_gene: TRBJ2-7; v_gene: TRBV6-1; abundance: many; d_gene: NA; CDR3nt: TGTGCCAGCAGGAGGGGCGGTAGCGCGGCCGAGCAGTACTTC; CDR3aa: CASRRGGSAAEQYF
len: 15; j_gene: TRBJ1-3; v_gene: TRBV6-1; abundance: many; d_gene: NA; CDR3nt: TGTGCCAGCAGAGCCACAAGGCTGGCTGGAAACACCATATATTTT; CDR3aa: CASRATRLAGNTIYF
len: 16; j_gene: TRBJ2-2; v_gene: TRBV11-2; abundance: NA; d_gene: TRBD1; CDR3nt: TGTGCCAGCAGCTTTACAGGGGGCTCGAACACCGGGGAGCTGTTTTTT; CDR3aa: CASSFTGGSNTGELFF
len: 13; j_gene: TRBJ2-5; v_gene: TRBV9; abundance: many; d_gene: NA; CDR3nt: TGTGCCAGCAGCGACAACAGGAAAGAGACCCAGTACTTC; CDR3aa: CASSDNRKETQYF
len: 16; j_gene: TRBJ2-7; v_gene: TRBV3-1; abundance: many; d_gene: TRBD1; CDR3nt: TGTGCCAGCAGCCCGATAACCGGGACAGGGGGTGACGAGCAGTACTTC; CDR3aa: CASSPITGTGGDEQYF
len: 14; j_gene: TRBJ1-1; v_gene: TRBV2; abundance: many; d_gene: NA; CDR3nt: TGTGCCAGCAGTGCCTACGGGGGGATCACTGAAGCTTTCTTT; CDR3aa: CASSAYGGITEAFF
len: 16; j_gene: TRBJ2-3; v_gene: TRBV19; abundance: many; d_gene: TRBD2; CDR3nt: TGTGCCACCGACGATGGGGCTAGCGGGCACACAGATACGCAGTATTTT; CDR3aa: CATDDGASGHTDTQYF
len: 14; j_gene: TRBJ1-1; v_gene: TRBV6-1; abundance: many; d_gene: NA; CDR3nt: TGTGCCAGCAGTGCCGCCGGGACGAAGACTGAAGCTTTCTTT; CDR3aa: CASSAAGTKTEAFF